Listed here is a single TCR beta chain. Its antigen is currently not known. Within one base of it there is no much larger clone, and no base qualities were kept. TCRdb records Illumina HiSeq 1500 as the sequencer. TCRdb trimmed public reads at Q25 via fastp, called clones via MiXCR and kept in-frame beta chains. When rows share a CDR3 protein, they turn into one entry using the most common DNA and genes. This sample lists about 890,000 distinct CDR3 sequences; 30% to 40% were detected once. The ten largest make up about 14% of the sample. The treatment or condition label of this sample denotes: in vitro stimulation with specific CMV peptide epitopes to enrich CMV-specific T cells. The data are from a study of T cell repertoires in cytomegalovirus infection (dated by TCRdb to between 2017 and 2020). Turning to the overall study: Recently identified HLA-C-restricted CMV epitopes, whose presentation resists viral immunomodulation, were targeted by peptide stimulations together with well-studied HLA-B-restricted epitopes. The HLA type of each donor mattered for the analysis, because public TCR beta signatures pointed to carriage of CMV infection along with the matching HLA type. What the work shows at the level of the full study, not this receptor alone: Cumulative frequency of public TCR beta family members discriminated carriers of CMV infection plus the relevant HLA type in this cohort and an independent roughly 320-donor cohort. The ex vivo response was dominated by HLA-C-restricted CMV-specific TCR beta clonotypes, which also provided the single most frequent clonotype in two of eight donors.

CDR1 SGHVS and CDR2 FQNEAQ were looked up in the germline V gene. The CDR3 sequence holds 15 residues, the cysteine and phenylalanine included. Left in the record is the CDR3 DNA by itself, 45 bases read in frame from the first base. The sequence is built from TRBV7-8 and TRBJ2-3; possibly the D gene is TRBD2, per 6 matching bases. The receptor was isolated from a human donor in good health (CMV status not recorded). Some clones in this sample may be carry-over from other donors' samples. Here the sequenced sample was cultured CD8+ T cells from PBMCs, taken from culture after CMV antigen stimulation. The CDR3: CSNSRRGGGTDTQYF. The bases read TGTTCCAACAGCCGGAGAGGCGGGGGCACAGATACGCAGTATTTT.